The 30 T cell receptor beta chains below all came from one sample that was sequenced in a study of cytomegalovirus exposure and HLA in healthy donors. The PCR was carried out with 60 Vbeta primers and 13 Jbeta primers. Clones were sequenced by immunoSEQ multiplex PCR, and TCRdb holds only the in-frame ones, with some missing. This repertoire shows 50,000 to 60,000 clones, 60% to 80% found once; its top ten account for 2.5% to 3%. Sequencing was carried out using PBMCs. The receptors derive from a woman in her thirties or forties in good health and CMV-seropositive.

This clone was picked up a small number of times. The V call is TRBV25-1, the J call TRBJ2-5; 8 nucleotides align to TRBD2. V shed 4 bases and J 4 bases; nucleotides not matched to a gene: 2. The CDR3 loop spans 13 amino acids. CDR1 is MGHDK and CDR2 is SYGVNS in the germline V gene. The CDR3 sequence: CASSGGGPETQYF. The CDR3 nucleotides are TGTGCCAGCAGTGGCGGGGGGCCAGAGACCCAGTACTTC.

The chain couples TRBV7-9 to TRBJ2-1, with 9 bases matching TRBD1. The CDR3 totals 15 residues. Unmatched junction bases numbered 8, after V lost 7 bases and J lost 4 bases. Germline CDR1 and CDR2: SEHNR and FQNEAQ (reference sequence). In DNA form, the CDR3 reads TGTGCCAGCAATATGGGGGACAGGGTTTACAATGAGCAGTTCTTC. Translated: CASNMGDRVYNEQFF.

The chain couples TRBV19 to TRBJ1-4, with 10 bases aligning to TRBD1. With 5 bases clipped from V and 8 bases from J, the junction kept 5 bases outside the gene matches. The germline V gene has CDR1 LNHDA and CDR2 SQIVND (reference sequence). The CDR3 length is 14 residues. The CDR3 here is CASSRGTGAEKLFF. CDR3 bases: TGTGCCAGTAGTCGGGGGACAGGGGCCGAAAAACTGTTTTTT.

The gene calls are TRBV30 and TRBJ1-1; D remains ambiguous. The CDR3 sequence is 14 residues long. Trimming left V 3 bases short and J 0 bases short, with 11 bases between. Germline CDR1 GTSNPN, CDR2 SVGIG (reference sequence). In nucleotides, the CDR3 is TGTGCCTGGAGCAGGAATCTTTTGAACACTGAAGCTTTCTTT. Its protein is CAWSRNLLNTEAFF.

V usage is TRBV6-5 and J usage is TRBJ1-1; D possibly corresponds to TRBD1 (5 bases). The germline CDR1 and CDR2 sequences are MNHEY and SVGAGI. V lost 3 bases, J lost 6 bases, and 11 bases lay in between. The CDR3 is 13 residues long. CDR3 sequence reads: CASSYRGRSEAFF. The CDR3 bases are TGTGCCAGCAGTTATCGGGGGAGGTCTGAAGCTTTCTTT.

This sequence joins TRBV7-2 and TRBJ1-2; D perhaps matches TRBD1 (5 bases). CDR1 is SGHTA, CDR2 FQGNSA, per germline. The CDR3 consists of 14 residues. V was clipped by 1 base and J by 5 bases, with 11 bases between them. The DNA of the CDR3 is TGTGCCAGCAGCTTAGGGCCGGGGGGGTATGGCTACACCTTC. This gives the protein CASSLGPGGYGYTF. The entire variable domain, with the rest obtained from reference TRBV7-2 and TRBJ1-2, is as follows: GAGVSQSPSNKVTEKGKDVELRCDPISGHTALYWYRQSLGQGLEFLIYFQGNSAPDKSGLPSDRFSAERTGGSVSTLTIQRTQQEDSAVYLCASSLGPGGYGYTFGSGTRLTVV.

V and J are TRBV6-6 and TRBJ1-1; D gene uncertain. CDR1 MNHNY and CDR2 SVGAGI come from the germline V gene (reference sequence). The V gene lost 8 bases and the J gene lost 1 base, with 2 bases spanning the gap. The CDR3 spans 10 residues. CDR3 loop: CASQNTEAFF. The CDR3 region has the DNA TGTGCCAGCCAGAACACTGAAGCTTTCTTT.

The count of this clone is one. This chain links TRBV21-1 with TRBJ2-1; the table's D gene call, TRBD2, was not cross checked with the DNA. TRBV21-1 is a listed pseudogene. The CDR3 is 14 residues long. CDR3 nucleotide sequence: TGTGCCAGCAGCACCGGGGGGTCCTACAATGAGCAGTTCTTC. Translation: CASSTGGSYNEQFF.

This clone was seen more than once but under ten times. Lacking the conserved final phenylalanine or tryptophan, this CDR3 likely reflects a read error. The limits of the CDR3 on the DNA are not certain, so only TCRdb's listed CDR3 is given. V and J are TRBV5-6 and TRBJ1-1; whether TRBD1, the table's D call, matches the DNA was not checked. The CDR3 length equals 12 residues, ends included. Per germline, CDR1 SGHDT and CDR2 YYEEEE. CDR3 sequence: CASSAPGHHIPL.

The chain joins TRBV6-6 to TRBJ2-1; 10 bases are a match to TRBD2. V shed 5 bases, J shed 6 bases, and the junction held 1 base outside the gene matches. The CDR3 consists of 13 residues. Germline CDR1 and CDR2: MNHNY and SVGAGI (reference sequence). DNA of the CDR3: TGTGCCAGCAGTCGGACTAGCGGCAATGAGCAGTTCTTC. It is translated as CASSRTSGNEQFF.

This rearrangement joins TRBV6-1 to TRBJ1-1; D uncertain. Trimming removed 5 bases from V and 8 bases from J, with 15 bases in between. CDR1 is MNHNS, CDR2 SASEGT, per germline. The CDR3 loop spans 13 amino acids. The CDR3 coding sequence is TGTGCCAGCAGTACCCCGACTGAGAGCGAAGCTTTCTTT. Its protein product is CASSTPTESEAFF.

V gene TRBV28 combines with J gene TRBJ1-5; D is possibly TRBD1 (5 bases). The CDR3 spans 17 residues. Germline CDR1 and CDR2: MDHEN and SYDVKM. V was shortened by 3 bases and J by 2 bases, with 17 bases between the two germline ends. In nucleotides, the CDR3 is TGTGCCAGCAGTTTTGGAGACTCAGGGATTCGCAATCAGCCCCAGCATTTT. Its translation: CASSFGDSGIRNQPQHF.

V and J are TRBV4-2 and TRBJ1-5, with D maybe TRBD1 (5 bases). Trimming left V 1 base short and J 2 bases short, with 15 bases between. The CDR3 sequence is 17 residues long. Germline V gives CDR1 LGHNA, CDR2 YNFKEQ. This CDR3 is CASSQGTGGGGNQPQHF. CDR3 nucleotide sequence: TGTGCCAGCAGCCAAGGTACTGGGGGGGGTGGCAATCAGCCCCAGCATTTT.

The gene calls are TRBV5-1 and TRBJ2-5; perhaps TRBD2 as D (6 bases). This CDR3 spans 18 amino acids. From germline, CDR1 is SGHRS and CDR2 YFSETQ. The V end lost 4 bases, the J end lost 2 bases, and 24 bases lay between the germline ends. The CDR3 DNA reads TGCGCCAGCAGCCCCCCAGGGCTGGTCGCGGGGAAGCAAGAGACCCAGTACTTC. This gives the protein CASSPPGLVAGKQETQYF.

The chain has TRBV2 and TRBJ2-7; 9 nucleotides agree with TRBD1. With V trimmed by 0 bases and J by 4 bases, 7 bases remained unmatched. This CDR3 is built from 16 residues. The germline gives CDR1 SNHLY, CDR2 FYNNEI. The CDR3, as DNA: TGTGCCAGCAGTGAAGCCGCAGGACAGGGGTTTTACGAGCAGTACTTC. This translates into CASSEAAGQGFYEQYF.

To note about this clone: Other DNA sequences in the same sample also yield this CDR3. The V gene is TRBV6-5, the J gene TRBJ1-2; 9 bases match TRBD1. The CDR3 spans 13 residues. Germline V CDR1 and CDR2: MNHEY, SVGAGI. V lost 3 bases and J lost 8; bases outside the gene matches: 4. The CDR3 DNA is TGTGCCAGCAGTTATTGGACAGGGGAAGGCTACACCTTC. Translated: CASSYWTGEGYTF.

The chain uses TRBV12-5 and TRBJ1-2; maybe TRBD1 (5 bases). Trimming shortened V by 6 bases and J by 4 bases, and 9 bases separated the two germline ends. CDR3 length: 12 residues. The germline CDR1 and CDR2 sequences are LGHNT and FRNRAP. The CDR3 loop is CASGRVGYGYTF. Written as DNA, the CDR3 is TGTGCTAGTGGCAGGGTGGGCTATGGCTACACCTTC. Based on the CDR3 plus reference TRBV12-5 and TRBJ1-2, the full variable domain is DARVTQTPRHKVTEMGQEVTMRCQPILGHNTVFWYRQTMMQGLELLAYFRNRAPLDDSGMPKDRFSAEMPDATLATLKIQPSEPRDSAVYFCASGRVGYGYTFGSGTRLTVV.

This chain connects TRBV6-1 to TRBJ1-6; a possible D gene is TRBD1 (5 bases). V was shortened by 4 bases and J by 8 bases, with 15 bases between the two germline ends. The CDR3 is 15 amino acids. Looked up from germline, CDR1 is MNHNS and CDR2 is SASEGT. The CDR3 nucleotides are TGTGCCAGCAGTGGACGAATGGGGCCCGATTCACCCCTCCACTTT. Amino acid sequence: CASSGRMGPDSPLHF.

The V call is TRBV6-5, the J call TRBJ1-6; 7 bases are shared with TRBD1. The CDR3 contains 14 residues. V was clipped by 6 bases and J by 10 bases; unmatched bases: 9. Germline lookup yields CDR1 MNHEY and CDR2 SVGAGI. The CDR3 here is CASRPPRDRSPLHF. DNA of the CDR3: TGTGCCAGCAGACCCCCCCGGGACAGATCACCCCTCCACTTT.

CDR3 bases: TGTGCCAGCAGTGTTGAGTTGATCGGCAATCAGCCCCAGCATTTT. Translating gives CASSVELIGNQPQHF. The chain couples TRBV2 to TRBJ1-5; D is undetermined. The V end was cut by 4 bases, the J end by 2 bases, with 12 bases between. This CDR3 contains 15 residues. Germline CDR1 is SNHLY and CDR2 is FYNNEI.

This clone appeared a few times. This chain uses TRBV6-1 with TRBJ2-7; D is ambiguous. CDR1 is MNHNS and CDR2 is SASEGT in the germline V gene. Trimming pared 4 bases from V and 2 bases from J, leaving 12 bases between. The CDR3 loop spans 14 amino acids. This CDR3 reads CASSAQAIAYEQYF. The CDR3 coding sequence is TGTGCCAGCAGTGCTCAGGCCATAGCCTACGAGCAGTACTTC.

This chain links TRBV7-2 with TRBJ2-6, with TRBD2 as a possible D gene (5 bases). The germline CDR1 and CDR2 sequences are SGHTA and FQGNSA. The CDR3 is made up of 13 amino acids. Trimming took 7 bases from V and 3 from J, leaving 7 bases between them. CDR3 DNA: TGTGCCAGCAAAGGAGGTGGGGCCAACGTCCTGACTTTC. It specifies CASKGGGANVLTF.

A single count supports this clone. The CDR3 bases are TGTGCCACCGCGGGACAGGGATCCGGCGAGCAGTACTTC. Its translation is CATAGQGSGEQYF. The rearrangement joins TRBV19 to TRBJ2-7, with 9 bases that match TRBD1. CDR1 is LNHDA and CDR2 is SQIVND in the germline V gene (reference sequence). The CDR3 covers 13 residues. V trimming: 10 bases; J trimming: 6 bases; junction bases outside the gene matches: 10.

This chain links TRBV28 with TRBJ1-6, with 7 bases lining up with TRBD1. Germline V gene lookup returns CDR1 MDHEN and CDR2 SYDVKM. The trim removed 3 bases at V and 13 bases at J, leaving 12 bases unmatched. The CDR3 loop spans 15 amino acids. The CDR3 sequence: CASSFPPGQLRPLHF. In DNA form, the CDR3 reads TGTGCCAGCAGTTTTCCCCCGGGACAGCTAAGGCCCCTCCACTTT. Full variable domain (outside the CDR3, taken from reference TRBV28 and TRBJ1-6): DVKVTQSSRYLVKRTGEKVFLECVQDMDHENMFWYRQDPGLGLRLIYFSYDVKMKEKGDIPEGYSVSREKKERFSLILESASTNQTSMYLCASSFPPGQLRPLHFGNGTRLTVT.

This chain connects TRBV5-1 to TRBJ2-1; TRBD1 matches 10 bases. The CDR3 is 15 amino acids. The germline gives CDR1 SGHRS, CDR2 YFSETQ. V dropped 4 bases and J dropped 6; count of bases not matched to a gene: 7. DNA of the CDR3: TGCGCCAGCAGCCTTGGACAGGGGGGGATCAATGAGCAGTTCTTC. Translated: CASSLGQGGINEQFF. Full variable domain (rest looked up from reference TRBV5-1 and TRBJ2-1): KAGVTQTPRYLIKTRGQQVTLSCSPISGHRSVSWYQQTPGQGLQFLFEYFSETQRNKGNFPGRFSGRQFSNSRSEMNVSTLELGDSALYLCASSLGQGGINEQFFGPGTRLTVL.

There are a few counts of this clone. The rearrangement links TRBV7-3 to TRBJ1-2, with no clear D. The ends were cut back, 2 bases at V and 3 bases at J, with 7 bases in the middle. The length of the CDR3 is 13 residues. CDR1 SGHTA and CDR2 FQGTGA come from the germline V gene. CDR3 DNA: TGTGCCAGCAGCTTAGTTCCAGACTATGGCTACACCTTC. This gives the protein CASSLVPDYGYTF.

The rearrangement joins TRBV7-3 to TRBJ1-1; D remains ambiguous. The length of the CDR3 is 13 residues. With 1 base removed from V and 1 base from J, the gap between germline ends came to 4 bases. Germline lookup yields CDR1 SGHTA and CDR2 FQGTGA. CDR3 nucleotides: TGTGCCAGCAGCTTAAACAGGAACACTGAAGCTTTCTTT. This gives the protein CASSLNRNTEAFF.

V and J are TRBV7-9 and TRBJ2-7; 7 bases are shared with TRBD1. Germline V lookup: CDR1 SEHNR, CDR2 FQNEAQ (reference sequence). Trimming took 1 base from V and 6 from J; bases not matched to a gene: 6. The CDR3 consists of 14 residues. CDR3 nucleotides: TGTGCCAGCAGCTTAGTACAGGGGAAGCGCGAGCAGTACTTC. Protein sequence: CASSLVQGKREQYF.

The rearrangement uses TRBV10-3 and TRBJ1-3; 10 nucleotides align to TRBD1. Germline V gene lookup returns CDR1 ENHRY and CDR2 SYGVKD. The ends lost 7 bases at V and 0 bases at J; junction bases unmatched: 6. The CDR3 extends over 16 amino acids. The CDR3 DNA reads TGTGCCATCACGGGGACAGGGGACCACTCTGGAAACACCATATATTTT. This encodes CAITGTGDHSGNTIYF.

The chain links TRBV4-2 to TRBJ2-5; TRBD2 matches 10 bases. The ends lost 0 bases at V and 6 bases at J; junction bases unmatched: 7. Germline V CDR1 and CDR2: LGHNA, YNFKEQ. CDR3 length: 16 residues. CDR3 residues: CASSQDSSGGGKTQYF. CDR3 coding DNA: TGTGCCAGCAGCCAAGATTCTAGCGGGGGTGGAAAGACCCAGTACTTC.